Listed here is a single T cell receptor beta chain. The data were obtained in a study of monozygotic twins with inflammatory bowel disease. Germline CDR1 reads MDHEN; CDR2 reads SYDVKM. The CDR3 covers 15 residues. TCRdb re-analyzed the 5' RACE reads; it lists each CDR3 protein once, without DNA. This sample contains about 380,000 distinct CDR3 sequences. The V gene is TRBV28, the J gene TRBJ2-3; lacking DNA, the TRBD2 call made by TCRdb goes unchecked. Sequencing input: blood. The source is a human donor with ulcerative colitis or Crohn's disease, or a healthy co-twin of an affected twin (not recorded which). The CDR3 loop is CASSFRGLDTDTQYF.